These 4 T cell receptor beta chains share one sample of origin, sequenced in a study of T-cell reconstitution after alpha-beta-depleted transplantation in children. The library targeted TCRbeta and was prepared with unique molecular identifiers. TCRdb re-called the PCR reads with MiXCR, one entry per CDR3 protein. The repertoire holds some 290,000 distinct CDR3 sequences, with about a tenth as singletons. The specimen was PBMCs from the stem cell graft donor, collected from the stem cell graft. These receptor sequences come from a human donor who donated a stem cell graft to a child with SCID.

This clonotype has just a few counts. V usage is TRBV6-1 and J usage is TRBJ2-1; a possible D gene is TRBD2 (5 bases). V was pared by 6 bases and J by 2 bases, with 14 bases between. The CDR3 length is 15 residues. The germline V gene has CDR1 MNHNS and CDR2 SASEGT. CDR3 residues: CASSRRGLTYNEQFF. CDR3 sequence (DNA): TGTGCCAGCAGCCGGAGAGGGTTGACCTACAATGAGCAGTTCTTC.

This clonotype occurred many times. V gene TRBV5-1 combines with J gene TRBJ1-1; TRBD1 aligns across 9 bases. After removal of 0 bases from V and 12 bases from J, the junction contained 6 bases not matched to a gene. This CDR3 has 13 residues. In germline, CDR1 is SGHRS, CDR2 YFSETQ. The CDR3 DNA reads TGCGCCAGCAGCTTGGAGACAGGGGGGTTACCTTTCTTT. Its protein product is CASSLETGGLPFF.

This clonotype was seen more than once but under ten times. The genes are TRBV5-1 and TRBJ1-1; D unclear. V was cut by 3 bases and J by 0 bases, with 12 bases left in between. CDR3 length equals 15 residues. The germline gives CDR1 SGHRS, CDR2 YFSETQ. The CDR3 here is CASSSSQHMNTEAFF. CDR3 nucleotide sequence: TGCGCCAGCAGCTCATCCCAACACATGAACACTGAAGCTTTCTTT.

This clonotype came up many times. The chain carries TRBV5-1 and TRBJ2-6; D unclear. With 5 bases removed from V and 2 bases from J, the gap between germline ends came to 11 bases. Germline V CDR1 and CDR2: SGHRS, YFSETQ. The CDR3 consists of 15 residues. The CDR3, as DNA: TGCGCCAGCAGTCCTGTTTTAACTGGGGCCAACGTCCTGACTTTC. Translating it yields CASSPVLTGANVLTF.